Following are 4 T cell receptor beta chains from one sample sequenced in a study of response to subunit inactivated influenza vaccine. TCRdb called the RT-PCR reads again in MiXCR, with one record for every CDR3 protein. The sample includes hundreds of thousands of distinct CDR3 sequences, about 15% of them seen just once. Sequencing was performed on PBMCs from blood, taken less than 15 days before vaccination. All receptors come from a man aged 45-60 years who received an inactivated influenza vaccine.

This clonotype was observed many times. The CDR3 DNA reads TGTGCCAGCAGTTCAAATGGACAGGGTACCTACGAGCAGTACTTC. Protein: CASSSNGQGTYEQYF. The genes are TRBV5-6 and TRBJ2-7; 8 bases map to TRBD1. The CDR3 has 15 amino acids. Germline V gene sequence: CDR1 SGHDT, CDR2 YYEEEE. Trimming at V came to 5 bases and at J to 2 bases, leaving 9 bases not matched to a gene.

CDR3 residues: CASNTLAGSWDEQFF. The DNA of the CDR3 is TGTGCCAGCAACACCTTAGCAGGATCTTGGGATGAGCAGTTCTTC. The chain joins TRBV7-8 to TRBJ2-1; unclear D gene. The ends were cut back, 7 bases at V and 8 bases at J, with 21 bases in the middle. Germline V gives CDR1 SGHVS, CDR2 FQNEAQ. This CDR3 region has 15 residues.

The genes are TRBV28 and TRBJ2-7; 11 bases line up with TRBD2. The germline V gene encodes CDR1 MDHEN and CDR2 SYDVKM. The CDR3 length is 18 residues. Trimming at V came to 2 bases and at J to 4 bases, leaving 13 bases not matched to a gene. The CDR3 DNA reads as TGTGCCAGCAGTTTACTGAACCCTCCTAGCGGGAGGATTTACGAGCAGTACTTC. Its translation is CASSLLNPPSGRIYEQYF.

This clonotype was observed a handful of times. The chain has TRBV5-1 and TRBJ2-5, with 8 bases fitting TRBD1. Germline trimming cut 1 base from V and 4 bases from J; bases unmatched to any gene: 6. The CDR3 spans 15 residues. The germline gives CDR1 SGHRS, CDR2 YFSETQ. The CDR3 DNA follows: TGCGCCAGCAGCTTGTTATCAGGGGGCTTAGAGACCCAGTACTTC. Its protein product is CASSLLSGGLETQYF.